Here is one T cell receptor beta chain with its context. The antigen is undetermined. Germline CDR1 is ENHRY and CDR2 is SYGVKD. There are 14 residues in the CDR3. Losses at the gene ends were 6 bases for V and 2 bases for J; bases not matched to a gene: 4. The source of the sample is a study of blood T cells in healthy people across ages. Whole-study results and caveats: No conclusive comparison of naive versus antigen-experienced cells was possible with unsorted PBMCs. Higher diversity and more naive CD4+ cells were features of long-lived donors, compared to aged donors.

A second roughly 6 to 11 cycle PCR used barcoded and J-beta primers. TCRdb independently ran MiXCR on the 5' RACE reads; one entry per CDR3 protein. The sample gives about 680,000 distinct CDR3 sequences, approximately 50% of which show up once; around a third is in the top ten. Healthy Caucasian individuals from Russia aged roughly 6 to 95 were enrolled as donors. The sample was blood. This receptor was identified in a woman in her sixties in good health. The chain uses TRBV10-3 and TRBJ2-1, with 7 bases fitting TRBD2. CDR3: CAISVTSTYNEQFF. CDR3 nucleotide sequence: TGTGCCATCAGCGTGACTAGCACCTACAATGAGCAGTTCTTC.